Following are 18 T cell receptor beta chains from one sample sequenced in a study of T cells in Graves' hyperthyroidism and ophthalmopathy. The CDR3 regions of TCR beta were amplified from RNA transcripts. First-round RT-PCR of the TCR CDR3 relied on the HTBI primer set. Each CDR3 protein gets one entry after TCRdb re-called the multiplex PCR reads with MiXCR. Here the sample spans about 640,000 distinct CDR3 sequences, around 21% being singletons. The sequencing input was blood. These receptors were taken from a man aged 25-45 years with Graves' ophthalmopathy.

This clonotype was found once. The rearrangement uses TRBV29-1 and TRBJ2-2; TRBD2 agrees at 7 bases. The germline gives CDR1 SQVTM, CDR2 ANQGSEA. J gave up 7 bases and V 4 bases, and 6 bases lay outside the gene matches. This CDR3 contains 13 residues. The CDR3 reads CSVARETLGELFF. The CDR3 DNA follows: TGCAGCGTTGCGCGGGAGACACTCGGGGAGCTGTTTTTT.

The CDR3 is CASSSQEMAKNIQYF. Here the CDR3 DNA reads TGTGCCAGCAGTTCGCAGGAGATGGCCAAAAACATTCAGTACTTC. V and J are TRBV6-2 or TRBV6-3 and TRBJ2-4; D gene uncertain. Germline loops: CDR1 MNHEY, CDR2 SVGEGT. The CDR3 covers 15 residues. V shed 4 bases and J shed 1 base, with 11 bases lying between them.

This clonotype was seen a handful of times. This chain uses TRBV5-1 with TRBJ2-7, with 7 bases lining up with TRBD1. V lost 4 bases and J lost 4; bases outside the gene matches: 5. Per the germline V gene, CDR1 is SGHRS and CDR2 is YFSETQ. The CDR3 totals 13 residues. The CDR3 spells CASSRDSKYEQYF. CDR3 DNA: TGCGCCAGCAGCCGGGACAGTAAGTACGAGCAGTACTTC.

V gene TRBV20-1 combines with J gene TRBJ2-1; 13 positions match TRBD2. The CDR3 sequence is 16 residues long. CDR1 is DFQATT and CDR2 is SNEGSKA in the germline V gene (reference sequence). V trimming: 3 bases; J trimming: 6 bases; junction bases outside the gene matches: 8. In nucleotides, the CDR3 is TGCAGTGCTAGGCAGCCTACTAGCGGGAGGGCCAATGAGCAGTTCTTC. Translating it yields CSARQPTSGRANEQFF.

The DNA for the CDR3 is TGCAGTGCTAGAATAGCGGGGGTCACAGATACGCAGTATTTT. This codes for CSARIAGVTDTQYF. This chain joins TRBV20-1 and TRBJ2-3; 9 bases fit TRBD2. Germline CDR1 and CDR2: DFQATT and SNEGSKA (reference sequence). V gave up 2 bases and J gave up 2 bases; unmatched junction bases: 2. This CDR3 is built from 14 residues.

The rearrangement joins TRBV28 to TRBJ1-1; no definite D call. Per germline, CDR1 MDHEN and CDR2 SYDVKM. The CDR3 contains 14 residues. V was pared by 6 bases and J by 1 base, with 12 bases between. The CDR3 DNA follows: TGTGCCAGCAGCCCCCCCCGGGAGAACACTGAAGCTTTCTTT. Translating it yields CASSPPRENTEAFF.

The table lists this clonotype with many counts. The chain combines TRBV28 with TRBJ2-1, with TRBD2 identical over 7 bases. The CDR3 runs to 16 residues. Losses at the gene ends were 6 bases for V and 4 bases for J; bases not matched to a gene: 12. The germline V gene has CDR1 MDHEN and CDR2 SYDVKM. CDR3 in amino acids: CASRTSGIGSYNEQFF. The DNA for the CDR3 is TGTGCCAGCAGAACGAGCGGGATCGGTAGTTACAATGAGCAGTTCTTC.

This clonotype was found a few times. This rearrangement joins TRBV12-3 or TRBV12-4 to TRBJ2-1; no reliable D call. The V gene lost 8 bases and the J gene lost 8 bases, with 10 bases spanning the gap. The CDR3 contains 11 residues. The CDR3 loop reads CASANWYEQFF. CDR3 nucleotide sequence: TGTGCCAGCGCTAACTGGTATGAGCAGTTCTTC.

Many counts were recorded for this clonotype. The chain employs TRBV3-1 and TRBJ1-1; D remains ambiguous. Per the germline V gene, CDR1 is LGHDT and CDR2 is YNNKEL (reference sequence). The CDR3 contains 12 residues. Trimming pared 1 base from V and 7 bases from J, leaving 7 bases between. The chain's CDR3 is CASSQGGFEAFF. The CDR3 DNA follows: TGTGCCAGCAGCCAAGGGGGTTTTGAAGCTTTCTTT.

In DNA form, the CDR3 reads TGTGCCAGCAGCTTACCCGGGCGGGAGGGGGGGCTCGAGCAGTACTTC. It codes for CASSLPGREGGLEQYF. The chain uses TRBV7-2 and TRBJ2-7; 9 bases line up with TRBD2. The CDR3 extends over 16 amino acids. Trimming took 2 bases from V and 6 from J; bases not matched to a gene: 11. Germline V gene lookup returns CDR1 SGHTA and CDR2 FQGNSA.

A few counts support this clonotype. This chain joins TRBV20-1 and TRBJ1-5, with unresolved D. V was shortened by 6 bases and J by 0 bases, with 6 bases between the two germline ends. Germline values: CDR1 DFQATT, CDR2 SNEGSKA (reference sequence). This CDR3 has 12 residues. This CDR3 reads CSAHNSNQPQHF. The CDR3, as DNA: TGCAGTGCACACAATAGCAATCAGCCCCAGCATTTT.

This clonotype has a count of ten or more. J is TRBJ2-1 and V is TRBV5-1; 9 bases fit TRBD1. Per germline, CDR1 SGHRS and CDR2 YFSETQ. Losses at the gene ends were 2 bases for V and 6 bases for J; bases not matched to a gene: 9. The CDR3 runs to 16 residues. The CDR3 sequence is CASSFPSGTGSNEQFF. In DNA form, the CDR3 reads TGCGCCAGCAGCTTCCCCTCCGGGACAGGGTCCAATGAGCAGTTCTTC.

The CDR3 coding sequence is TGCGCCAGCAAGTCCCCACAGGGAGTAAACACCGGGGAGCTGTTTTTT. It translates to CASKSPQGVNTGELFF. The chain has TRBV5-1 and TRBJ2-2; D may be TRBD1 (6 bases). CDR3 length: 16 residues. The V end was cut by 6 bases, the J end by 2 bases, with 17 bases between. Germline CDR1 and CDR2: SGHRS and YFSETQ.

The CDR3 protein is CASSDLGRTQGTEAFF. CDR3 bases: TGTGCCAGCAGTGATCTGGGGAGGACTCAGGGCACTGAAGCTTTCTTT. V and J are TRBV6-1 and TRBJ1-1; a possible D gene is TRBD1 (5 bases). V was trimmed by 3 bases and J by 4 bases, leaving 18 bases between them. Germline CDR1 is MNHNS and CDR2 is SASEGT. The CDR3 runs 16 residues.

This clonotype has a handful of counts. This rearrangement joins TRBV6-1 to TRBJ1-1; D is perhaps TRBD1 (5 bases). There are 12 residues in the CDR3. The V end lost 11 bases, the J end lost 6 bases, and 16 bases lay between the germline ends. CDR1 is MNHNS and CDR2 is SASEGT in the germline V gene. The CDR3 reads CAGTDPGSEAFF. Here the CDR3 DNA reads TGTGCCGGGACGGATCCGGGGTCTGAAGCTTTCTTT.

V is TRBV5-5 and J is TRBJ2-7; perhaps TRBD1 as D (6 bases). This CDR3 comprises 15 residues. The ends were cut back, 4 bases at V and 0 bases at J, with 14 bases in the middle. Looked up from germline, CDR1 is SGHKS and CDR2 is YYEKEE (reference sequence). The CDR3 sequence is CASSALMGHSYEQYF. The CDR3, as DNA: TGTGCCAGCAGCGCCCTTATGGGACACTCCTACGAGCAGTACTTC.

This clonotype showed up many times. This rearrangement joins TRBV28 to TRBJ2-7; 11 bases fit TRBD2. CDR1 is MDHEN and CDR2 is SYDVKM in the germline V gene. V shed 5 bases and J 4 bases; nucleotides not matched to a gene: 7. The length of the CDR3 is 15 residues. CDR3 amino acids: CASSPPSGRRYEQYF. As DNA, the CDR3 is TGTGCCAGCAGTCCCCCTAGCGGGAGGCGGTACGAGCAGTACTTC.

In this sample, this clonotype turned up many times. The chain joins TRBV3-1 to TRBJ2-7; D might be TRBD2 (5 bases). This CDR3 is 14 amino acids long. Per germline, CDR1 LGHDT and CDR2 YNNKEL (reference sequence). The V gene lost 2 bases and the J gene lost 3 bases, with 11 bases spanning the gap. The CDR3: CASSQTGIIYEQYF. CDR3 in DNA: TGTGCCAGCAGCCAAACGGGAATCATCTACGAGCAGTACTTC.